Below are 21 T cell receptor beta chains sequenced from a single sample in a study of beta chain features in type 1 diabetes. The whole isolated RNA underwent reverse transcription, so sequencing captured expressed TCRB transcripts. The data were produced by immunoSEQ multiplex PCR, yet TCRdb's version contains in-frame clones alone and is incomplete. The sample lists around 450,000 clones, 11% occurring once. The sample comprised naive CD4+ T cells from blood. Receptors were obtained from a woman between 18 and 30 years old in good health.

This clone was found a few times. The V call is TRBV9, the J call TRBJ2-5, with D possibly called TRBD1 or TRBD2 (5 bases each). The CDR3 is 15 amino acids. V was trimmed by 0 bases and J by 5 bases, leaving 14 bases between them. Germline V lookup: CDR1 SGDLS, CDR2 YYNGEE. As DNA, the CDR3 is TGTGCCAGCAGCGTAGCTACCCTGGGGGTGGAGACCCAGTACTTC. It encodes CASSVATLGVETQYF.

This clone appeared a few times. J is TRBJ2-5 and V is TRBV6-1; the D is unclear. The CDR3 has 10 residues. Germline loops: CDR1 MNHNS, CDR2 SASEGT. V was shortened by 1 base and J by 6 bases, with 0 bases between the two germline ends. The CDR3 sequence is CASSEETQYF. CDR3 DNA sequence: TGTGCCAGCAGTGAAGAGACCCAGTACTTC.

The rearrangement uses TRBV7-2 and TRBJ1-5; D gene uncertain. With 1 base removed from V and 1 base from J, the gap between germline ends came to 8 bases. The CDR3 length is 15 residues. Germline V lookup: CDR1 SGHTA, CDR2 FQGNSA. The CDR3 DNA is TGTGCCAGCAGCTTAGATGTTCTCAGCAATCAGCCCCAGCATTTT. Translating gives CASSLDVLSNQPQHF.

V is TRBV7-8 and J is TRBJ2-2; D might be TRBD1 (8 bases). Trimming removed 4 bases from V and 5 bases from J, with 14 bases in between. Germline V CDR1 and CDR2: SGHVS, FQNEAQ. This CDR3 spans 15 amino acids. The CDR3 nucleotides are TGTGCCAGCAGCTCGGGAGGACAGGGAACCGGGGAGCTGTTTTTT. Translation: CASSSGGQGTGELFF.

CDR3 in amino acids: CASSTGTGPYEQYV. CDR3 bases: TGTGCCAGCAGCACCGGGACAGGGCCCTACGAGCAGTACGTC. This chain uses TRBV7-2 with TRBJ2-7; 9 bases are a match to TRBD1. Germline V gene data show CDR1 as SGHTA and CDR2 as FQGNSA. V lost 5 bases, J lost 2 bases, and 4 bases stayed unmatched. There are 14 residues in the CDR3.

The rearrangement uses TRBV7-8 and TRBJ2-1, with 7 positions matching TRBD2. V lost 5 bases, J lost 4 bases, and 2 bases stayed unmatched. Germline loops: CDR1 SGHVS, CDR2 FQNEAQ. The CDR3 has 13 amino acids. The CDR3 DNA reads TGTGCCAGCAGCAGCGGGACTTACAATGAGCAGTTCTTC. It encodes CASSSGTYNEQFF.

This clone was detected only a few times. The rearrangement uses TRBV2 and TRBJ2-5, with 7 bases identical to TRBD1. CDR3 length equals 13 residues. V was clipped by 9 bases and J by 1 base; unmatched bases: 5. CDR1 and CDR2 from the germline V gene are SNHLY and FYNNEI. DNA of the CDR3: TGTGCCAGACAGGGGTTAATCCAAGAGACCCAGTACTTC. The encoded protein is CARQGLIQETQYF.

This clone was seen a handful of times. This chain uses TRBV25-1 with TRBJ2-2; 10 bases fit TRBD1. CDR1 is MGHDK, CDR2 SYGVNS, per germline. The CDR3 has 15 residues. The V segment lost 3 bases and the J segment 5 bases; nucleotides outside the gene matches: 3. The CDR3 region has the DNA TGTGCCAGCAGTGACCCGGGACAGGGGACCGGGGAGCTGTTTTTT. The encoded protein is CASSDPGQGTGELFF.

This rearrangement joins TRBV29-1 to TRBJ2-7; 8 bases are a match to TRBD1. Germline assignment: CDR1 SQVTM and CDR2 ANQGSEA. The J segment lost 7 bases and the V segment lost 4 bases, leaving 6 bases of the junction unmatched. The CDR3 runs 12 residues. The CDR3 DNA follows: TGCAGCGTTGGGACAGGGCATGGGGAGCAGTACTTC. As protein: CSVGTGHGEQYF.

The rearrangement uses TRBV7-2 and TRBJ2-1; D gene unclear. There are 11 residues in the CDR3. The V gene lost 5 bases and the J gene lost 10 bases, with 9 bases spanning the gap. CDR1 and CDR2 from the germline V gene are SGHTA and FQGNSA. CDR3 coding DNA: TGTGCCAGCAGCCTGTCTGTAGAGCAGTTCTTC. This gives the protein CASSLSVEQFF.

The chain uses TRBV4-2 and TRBJ1-6; the match to TRBD1 covers 7 bases. Looked up from germline, CDR1 is LGHNA and CDR2 is YNFKEQ. V gave up 5 bases and J gave up 5 bases; unmatched junction bases: 12. This CDR3 has 17 amino acids. CDR3 amino acids: CASSEGISTGHNSPLHF. For the CDR3, the DNA is TGTGCCAGCAGCGAAGGGATTTCGACAGGGCATAATTCACCCCTCCACTTT.

This chain uses TRBV5-1 with TRBJ2-1; D not certain. This CDR3 has 13 amino acids. The germline V gene encodes CDR1 SGHRS and CDR2 YFSETQ. V was shortened by 1 base and J by 6 bases, with 8 bases between the two germline ends. The CDR3 bases are TGCGCCAGCAGCTTGCAGGTGACCAATGAGCAGTTCTTC. It is translated as CASSLQVTNEQFF.

This clone was seen a few times. The chain joins TRBV5-4 to TRBJ2-3; 11 nucleotides line up with TRBD2. V gave up 6 bases and J gave up 1 base; unmatched junction bases: 10. The length of the CDR3 is 17 residues. Germline CDR1 reads SGHNT; CDR2 reads YYREEE (reference sequence). In DNA form, the CDR3 reads TGTGCCAGCACCCAAACCATGACTAGCGGGGGCACAGATACGCAGTATTTT. It codes for CASTQTMTSGGTDTQYF.

This clone was counted at least ten times. V usage is TRBV29-1 and J usage is TRBJ2-6; the D is unclear. The V and J ends lost 7 bases and 3 bases respectively, with 7 bases between them. Germline V gene sequence: CDR1 SQVTM, CDR2 ANQGSEA. CDR3 length: 12 amino acids. CDR3 sequence reads: CSASSGANVLTF. DNA of the CDR3: TGCAGCGCCTCCAGTGGGGCCAACGTCCTGACTTTC.

The gene calls are TRBV6-6 and TRBJ2-3; a possible D gene is TRBD2 (5 bases). The V end lost 8 bases, the J end lost 2 bases, and 14 bases lay between the germline ends. The CDR3 runs 14 residues. CDR1 MNHNY and CDR2 SVGAGI come from the germline V gene (reference sequence). CDR3: CASLLAGDTDTQYF. The CDR3 coding sequence is TGTGCCAGCCTTCTGGCGGGCGACACAGATACGCAGTATTTT.

CDR3 region: CASSLLWTGQRANTEAFF. CDR3 nucleotides: TGTGCCAGCAGCTTACTATGGACAGGGCAAAGGGCGAACACTGAAGCTTTCTTT. This chain joins TRBV5-4 and TRBJ1-1; 8 bases map to TRBD1. After removal of 2 bases from V and 1 base from J, the junction contained 13 bases not matched to a gene. Germline values: CDR1 SGHNT, CDR2 YYREEE (reference sequence). The CDR3 runs 18 residues.

The chain couples TRBV7-8 to TRBJ2-7; TRBD1 or TRBD2 may be the D gene (5 bases each). Germline lookup yields CDR1 SGHVS and CDR2 FQNEAQ. The CDR3 is made up of 14 amino acids. Trimming pared 4 bases from V and 3 bases from J, leaving 13 bases between. The DNA for the CDR3 is TGTGCCAGCAGCTCCGGGACCTCCTACTACGAGCAGTACTTC. Translation: CASSSGTSYYEQYF.

In its sample, this clone was seen a few times. The V and J genes are TRBV7-9 and TRBJ2-7; possibly TRBD2 for D (5 bases). Germline CDR1 is SEHNR and CDR2 is FQNEAQ (reference sequence). The CDR3 consists of 14 residues. V lost 0 bases and J lost 3, with 9 bases in between. In DNA form, the CDR3 reads TGTGCCAGCAGCTTAGCGCTCGGGAACTACGAGCAGTACTTC. Translation: CASSLALGNYEQYF.

This clone was recorded a few times. The V gene is TRBV27, the J gene TRBJ2-3, with D tentatively TRBD1 (6 bases). V was clipped by 6 bases and J by 8 bases, with 18 bases between them. Germline V gives CDR1 MNHEY, CDR2 SMNVEV (reference sequence). The CDR3 totals 14 residues. CDR3 sequence: CASSPTDSFGTQYF. CDR3 in DNA: TGTGCCAGCAGCCCCACGGACAGTTTTGGTACGCAGTATTTT.

A word on this clone: At one end, the junction sequence differs from germline, possibly due to a read error. This chain links TRBV7-7 with TRBJ2-1, with 11 bases fitting TRBD2. Germline V CDR1 and CDR2: SSHAT, FNYEAQ (reference sequence). The length of the CDR3 is 16 residues. As DNA, the CDR3 is TGTGCTAGCAGCTTACAGGGGACTAGCGGATTCAATGAGCAGTTCTTC. It is translated as CASSLQGTSGFNEQFF.

This clone was found a few times. The rearrangement uses TRBV7-3 and TRBJ2-5; the match to TRBD1 covers 8 bases. The CDR3 is made up of 14 amino acids. V was pared by 3 bases and J by 5 bases, with 5 bases of the junction left unmatched. Germline-derived CDR1 and CDR2 are SGHTA and FQGTGA. As DNA, the CDR3 is TGTGCCAGCAGCTTGGCAGGGGGCCGGGAGACCCAGTACTTC. This sequence encodes CASSLAGGRETQYF.